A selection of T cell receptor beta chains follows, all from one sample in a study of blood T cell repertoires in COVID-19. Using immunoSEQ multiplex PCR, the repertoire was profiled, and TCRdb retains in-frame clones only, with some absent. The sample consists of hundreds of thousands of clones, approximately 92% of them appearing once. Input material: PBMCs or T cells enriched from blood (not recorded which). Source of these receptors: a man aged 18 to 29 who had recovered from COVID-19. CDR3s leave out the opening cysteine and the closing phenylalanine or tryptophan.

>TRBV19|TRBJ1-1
ASSNRAQNTEAF
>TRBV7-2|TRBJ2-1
ASRHRDTYNEQF
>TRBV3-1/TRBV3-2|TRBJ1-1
ASSQVGTGTRTEAF
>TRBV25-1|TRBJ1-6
ASSHRGRGVSPLH
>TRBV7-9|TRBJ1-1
ASSFRGSNTEAF
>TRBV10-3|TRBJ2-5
AISERQVQETQY
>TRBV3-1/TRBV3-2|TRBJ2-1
AAGDRLSNEQF
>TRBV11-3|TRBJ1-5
ASSLRGRFSNQPQH
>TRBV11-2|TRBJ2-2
ASSLFPGMNTGELF
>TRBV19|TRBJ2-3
ASSVGQGVTDTQY
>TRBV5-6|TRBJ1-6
ASSLRGVSYNSPLH
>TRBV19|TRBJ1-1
ASEKISRGATEAF
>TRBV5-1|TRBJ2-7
ASTGGGYEQY
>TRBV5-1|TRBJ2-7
ASSGLPRDNLGEQY
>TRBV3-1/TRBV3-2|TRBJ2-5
ASSLEGRDQETQY
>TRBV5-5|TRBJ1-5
ASSLAPRVNQPQH
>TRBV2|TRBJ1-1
ASSDRDMNTEAF
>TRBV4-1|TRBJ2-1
ASSFVGGGSYNEQF
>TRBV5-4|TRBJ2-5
ASSLEGGPETQY
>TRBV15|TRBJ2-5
ATSRDRGQETQY
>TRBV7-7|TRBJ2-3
ASSLGDSSTDTQY
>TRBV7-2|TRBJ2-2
ASSPRKRSNTGELF
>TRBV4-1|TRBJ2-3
ASSPYGQASTDTQY
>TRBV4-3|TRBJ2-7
ASSPAGGPSLYEQY
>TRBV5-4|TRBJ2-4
ASSLEVAGPAKNIQY
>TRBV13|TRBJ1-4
ASSLGRTVNEKLF
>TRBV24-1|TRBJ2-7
ATSDFRGGIYEQY
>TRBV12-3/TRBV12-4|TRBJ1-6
ASSLWGGRID